The T cell receptor (beta chain) under discussion was sequenced for a study of T cells expressing NK-cell markers. Turning to the study itself: HCMV serostatus: seven of eight sequenced donors positive, one negative.

Notes on this clonotype: Its antigen is currently unknown.

Study findings and constraints: For a few donors, these clonotypes were likewise the leading ones in the CD3+CD56-NKG2C+ fraction. In about 6 donors, dominant NKG2C+ clonotypes were roughly 1.0-7.5% of CD8+ T cells.

Generation of TCR beta cDNA was performed by 5'RACE template switching incorporating UMIs. From its re-call of the 5' RACE reads, TCRdb lists each CDR3 protein once, without DNA. This sample carries about 260,000 distinct CDR3 sequences, with 0.39% going to the ten biggest clones. This receptor was obtained from a man younger than 35 in good health. The sample was blood T cells: a sorted CD56 or NKG2C T cell subset, CD4+ or CD8+ T cells, or bulk PBMC T cells (not recorded which).

CDR3 residues: CASRSGRVSYEQYF. The chain recombines TRBV11-2 with TRBJ2-7; TCRdb's assignment of TRBD2 cannot be checked, as there is no DNA. The CDR3 sequence is 14 residues long. Germline lookup yields CDR1 SGHAT and CDR2 FQNNGV.